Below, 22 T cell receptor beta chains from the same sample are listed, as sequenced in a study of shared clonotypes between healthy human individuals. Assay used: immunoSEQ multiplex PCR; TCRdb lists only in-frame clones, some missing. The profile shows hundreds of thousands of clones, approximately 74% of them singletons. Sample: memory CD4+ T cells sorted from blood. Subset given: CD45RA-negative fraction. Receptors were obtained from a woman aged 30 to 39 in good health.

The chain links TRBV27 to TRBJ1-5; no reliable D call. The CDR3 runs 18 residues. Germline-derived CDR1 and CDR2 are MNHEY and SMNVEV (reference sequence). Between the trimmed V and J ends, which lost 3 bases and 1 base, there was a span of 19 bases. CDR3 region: CASSFSGEGLRSNQPQHF. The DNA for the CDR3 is TGTGCCAGCAGTTTTTCCGGGGAAGGGCTCCGAAGCAATCAGCCCCAGCATTTT.

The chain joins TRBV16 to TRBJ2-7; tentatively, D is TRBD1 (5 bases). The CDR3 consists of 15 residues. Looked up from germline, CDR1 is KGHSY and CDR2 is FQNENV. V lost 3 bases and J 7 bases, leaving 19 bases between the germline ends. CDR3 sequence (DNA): TGTGCCAGCAGCCAGTCGACCAGGGTACGCGGAGAGCAGTACTTC. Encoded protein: CASSQSTRVRGEQYF.

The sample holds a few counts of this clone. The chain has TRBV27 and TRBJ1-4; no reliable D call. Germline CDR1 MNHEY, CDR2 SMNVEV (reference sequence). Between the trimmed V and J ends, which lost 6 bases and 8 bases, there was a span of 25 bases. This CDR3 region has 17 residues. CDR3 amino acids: CASSRTPTTPWREKLFF. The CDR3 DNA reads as TGTGCCAGCAGCCGAACGCCGACGACGCCCTGGAGAGAAAAACTGTTTTTT.

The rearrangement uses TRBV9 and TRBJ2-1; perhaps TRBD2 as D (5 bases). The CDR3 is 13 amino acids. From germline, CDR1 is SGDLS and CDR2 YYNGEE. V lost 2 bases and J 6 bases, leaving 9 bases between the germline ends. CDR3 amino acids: CASSVLASNEQFF. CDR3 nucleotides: TGTGCCAGCAGCGTCCTAGCTTCCAATGAGCAGTTCTTC.

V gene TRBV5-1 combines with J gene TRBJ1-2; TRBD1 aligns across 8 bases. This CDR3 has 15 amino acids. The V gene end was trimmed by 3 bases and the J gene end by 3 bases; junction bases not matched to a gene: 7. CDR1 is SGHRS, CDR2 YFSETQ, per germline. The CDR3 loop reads CASSWGQGADYGYTF. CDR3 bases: TGCGCCAGCAGCTGGGGGCAGGGGGCGGACTATGGCTACACCTTC. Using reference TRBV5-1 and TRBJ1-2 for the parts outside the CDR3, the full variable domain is KAGVTQTPRYLIKTRGQQVTLSCSPISGHRSVSWYQQTPGQGLQFLFEYFSETQRNKGNFPGRFSGRQFSNSRSEMNVSTLELGDSALYLCASSWGQGADYGYTFGSGTRLTVV.

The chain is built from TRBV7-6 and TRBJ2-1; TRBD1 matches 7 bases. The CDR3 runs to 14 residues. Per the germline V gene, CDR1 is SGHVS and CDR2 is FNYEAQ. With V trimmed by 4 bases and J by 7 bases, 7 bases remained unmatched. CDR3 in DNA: TGTGCCAGCAGCTCTTTGACAGGGAAGAATGAGCAGTTCTTC. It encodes CASSSLTGKNEQFF.

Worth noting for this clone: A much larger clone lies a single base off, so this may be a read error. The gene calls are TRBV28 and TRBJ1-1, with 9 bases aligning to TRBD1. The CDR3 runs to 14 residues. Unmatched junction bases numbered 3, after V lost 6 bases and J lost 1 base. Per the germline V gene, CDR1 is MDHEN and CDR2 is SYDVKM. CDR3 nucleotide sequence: TGTGCCAGCAGGGGGACAGGGCCGAACACTGAAGCTTTCTTT. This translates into CASRGTGPNTEAFF. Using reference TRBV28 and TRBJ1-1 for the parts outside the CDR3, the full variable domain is DVKVTQSSRYLVKRTGEKVFLECVQDMDHENMFWYRQDPGLGLRLIYFSYDVKMKEKGDIPEGYSVSREKKERFSLILESASTNQTSMYLCASRGTGPNTEAFFGQGTRLTVV.

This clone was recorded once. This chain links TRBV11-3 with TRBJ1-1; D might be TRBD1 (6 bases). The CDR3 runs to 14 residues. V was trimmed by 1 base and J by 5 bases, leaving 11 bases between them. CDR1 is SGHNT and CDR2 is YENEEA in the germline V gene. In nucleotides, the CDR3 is TGTGCCAGCAGCTTAGGGGGGCGAGGTACTGAAGCTTTCTTT. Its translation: CASSLGGRGTEAFF. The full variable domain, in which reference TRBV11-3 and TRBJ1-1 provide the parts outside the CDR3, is EAGVVQSPRYKIIEKKQPVAFWCNPISGHNTLYWYLQNLGQGPELLIRYENEEAVDDSQLPKDRFSAERLKGVDSTLKIQPAELGDSAVYLCASSLGGRGTEAFFGQGTRLTVV.

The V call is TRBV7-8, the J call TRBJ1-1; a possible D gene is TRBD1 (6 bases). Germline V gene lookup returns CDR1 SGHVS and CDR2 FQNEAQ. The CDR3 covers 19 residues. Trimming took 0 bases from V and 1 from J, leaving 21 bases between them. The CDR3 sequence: CASSLAARGTPKGNTEAFF. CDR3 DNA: TGTGCCAGCAGCTTAGCCGCACGGGGGACACCTAAAGGGAACACTGAAGCTTTCTTT.

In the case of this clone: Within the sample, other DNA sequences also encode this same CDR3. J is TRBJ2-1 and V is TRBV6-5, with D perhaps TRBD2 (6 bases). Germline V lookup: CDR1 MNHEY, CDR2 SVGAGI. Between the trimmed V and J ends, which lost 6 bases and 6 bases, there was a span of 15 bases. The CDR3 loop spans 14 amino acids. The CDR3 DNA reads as TGTGCCAGCAGCCGATCAGGGCGGGGCAATGAGCAGTTCTTC. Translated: CASSRSGRGNEQFF.

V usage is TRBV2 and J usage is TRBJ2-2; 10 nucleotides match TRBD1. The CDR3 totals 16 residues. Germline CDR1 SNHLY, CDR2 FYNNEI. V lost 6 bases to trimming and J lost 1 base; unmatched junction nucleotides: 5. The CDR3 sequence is CASRPGQGGNTGELFF. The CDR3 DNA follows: TGTGCCAGCAGGCCTGGACAGGGGGGGAACACCGGGGAGCTGTTTTTT.

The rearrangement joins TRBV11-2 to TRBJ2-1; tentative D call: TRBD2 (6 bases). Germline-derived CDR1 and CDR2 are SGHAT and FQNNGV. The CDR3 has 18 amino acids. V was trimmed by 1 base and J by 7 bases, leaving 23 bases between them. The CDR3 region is CASSLALVFAPGGNEQFF. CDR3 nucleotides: TGTGCCAGCAGCTTAGCGCTGGTTTTTGCGCCCGGGGGAAATGAGCAGTTCTTC.

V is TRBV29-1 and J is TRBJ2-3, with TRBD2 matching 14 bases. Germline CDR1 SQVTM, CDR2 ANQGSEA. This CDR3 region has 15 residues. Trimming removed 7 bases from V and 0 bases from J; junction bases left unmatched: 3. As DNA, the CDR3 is TGCAGCGGACTAGCGGGAGGGCCTAGCACAGATACGCAGTATTTT. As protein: CSGLAGGPSTDTQYF.

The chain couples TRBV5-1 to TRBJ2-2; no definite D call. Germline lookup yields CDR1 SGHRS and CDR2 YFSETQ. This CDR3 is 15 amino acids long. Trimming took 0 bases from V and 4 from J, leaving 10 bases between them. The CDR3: CASSLVVSSTGELFF. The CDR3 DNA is TGCGCCAGCAGCTTGGTTGTTTCTTCCACCGGGGAGCTGTTTTTT.

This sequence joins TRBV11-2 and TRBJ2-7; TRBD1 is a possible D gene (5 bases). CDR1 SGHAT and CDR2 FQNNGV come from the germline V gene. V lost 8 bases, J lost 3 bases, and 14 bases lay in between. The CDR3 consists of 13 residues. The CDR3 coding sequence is TGTGCCAGCGGTCGCGACAGAGTCTACGAGCAGTACTTC. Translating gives CASGRDRVYEQYF.

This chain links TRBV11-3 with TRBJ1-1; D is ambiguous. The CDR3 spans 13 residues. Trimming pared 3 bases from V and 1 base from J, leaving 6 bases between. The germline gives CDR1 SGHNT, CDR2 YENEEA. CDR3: CASSFMANTEAFF. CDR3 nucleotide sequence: TGTGCCAGCAGCTTTATGGCGAACACTGAAGCTTTCTTT.

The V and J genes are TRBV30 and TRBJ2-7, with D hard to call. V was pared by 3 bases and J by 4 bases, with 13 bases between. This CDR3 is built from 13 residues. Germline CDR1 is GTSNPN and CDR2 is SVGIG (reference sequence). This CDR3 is CAWSAPPSYEQYF. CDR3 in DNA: TGTGCCTGGAGCGCCCCCCCCTCATACGAGCAGTACTTC.

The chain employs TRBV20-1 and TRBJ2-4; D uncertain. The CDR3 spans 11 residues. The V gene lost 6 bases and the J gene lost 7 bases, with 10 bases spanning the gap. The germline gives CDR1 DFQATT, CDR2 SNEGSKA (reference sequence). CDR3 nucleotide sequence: TGCAGTGCACAAGTCCGGAACATTCAGTACTTC. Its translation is CSAQVRNIQYF.

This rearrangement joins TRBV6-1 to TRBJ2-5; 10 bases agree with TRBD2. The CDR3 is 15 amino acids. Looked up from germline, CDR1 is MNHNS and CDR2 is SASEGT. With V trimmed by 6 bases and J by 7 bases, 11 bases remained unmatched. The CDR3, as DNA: TGTGCCAGCAGCGCTACTAGCGGGGATGGGGGGACCCAGTACTTC. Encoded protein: CASSATSGDGGTQYF.

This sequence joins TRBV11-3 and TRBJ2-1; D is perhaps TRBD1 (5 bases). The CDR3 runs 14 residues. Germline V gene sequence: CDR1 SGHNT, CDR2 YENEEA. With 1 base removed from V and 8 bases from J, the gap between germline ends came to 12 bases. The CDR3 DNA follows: TGTGCCAGCAGCTTAGGGGGCAGGAGCGATGAGCAGTTCTTC. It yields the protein CASSLGGRSDEQFF.

CDR3: CASSLSRGNEQFF. The CDR3 region has the DNA TGTGCCAGCAGCTTATCTAGGGGAAATGAGCAGTTCTTC. This chain uses TRBV7-8 with TRBJ2-1; perhaps TRBD1 as D (5 bases). CDR1 and CDR2 (germline): SGHVS, FQNEAQ. V lost 2 bases and J lost 7, with 9 bases in between. The CDR3 consists of 13 residues.

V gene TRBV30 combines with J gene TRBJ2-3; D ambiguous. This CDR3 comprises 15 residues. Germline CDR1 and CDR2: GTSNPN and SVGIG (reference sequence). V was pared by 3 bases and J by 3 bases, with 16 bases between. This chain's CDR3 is CAWSPPPHETDTQYF. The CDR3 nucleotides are TGTGCCTGGAGCCCCCCCCCTCATGAGACAGATACGCAGTATTTT.